This T cell receptor (beta chain) was profiled in a study of technical replicates of blood from several donors (dated by TCRdb to the late 2010s). The method behind the library was the immunoSEQ multiplex PCR assay. Sourced from immuneACCESS, this table was stored by TCRdb with only in-frame sequences that have V and J called. A share of the clones is absent; for the studies checked, an unresolved V gene accounts for under half, and the remainder has no known explanation. Recorded for this sample are about 99,000 clones; approximately 95% of them occurred a single time. The ten largest clones add up to roughly 0.2% of the sample. This clone was seen just once. It lacks a known antigen. No quality values exist for individual bases; no much larger clone is one base distant. The junction shows trimming of 5 bases on V and 7 bases on J, and the gene matches do not reach 9 bases of it. The CDR3 starts with the cysteine, ends with the phenylalanine, and has 16 residues. Only the CDR3 region is kept as DNA, spanning 48 bases read in frame from base 1. For CDR1 and CDR2, the germline V gene (reference sequence) lists SSHAT and FNYEAQ.

The TCR originated in a human donor in good health. The sequenced material came from T cells isolated from PBMCs. The V and J genes are TRBV7-7 and TRBJ2-7; a stretch of 15 junction bases matches TRBD2. The DNA sequence is TGTGCCAGCAGCCCTGGACTAGCGGGAGGGCCAGGGGAGCAGTACTTC. Its protein product is CASSPGLAGGPGEQYF.